This T cell receptor beta chain was captured by sequencing in a study of cytomegalovirus exposure and HLA in healthy donors. General study findings and limits: In a later analysis, TCR beta V- and J-gene trimming was associated with a missense DCLRE1C variant. An ancestry cluster, one associated with Asian ancestry, reportedly showed fewer N-insertions than the 666-donor mean in a later analysis.

CDR1 and CDR2 (germline): SEHNR, FQNEAQ (reference sequence). J was trimmed by 4 bases and V by 1 base; bases with no gene match: 7. The CDR3 extends over 16 amino acids. This clone was found a few times. Its specificity is not known. Amplification used 60 Vbeta primers and 13 Jbeta primers. Produced via immunoSEQ multiplex PCR; TCRdb's table is partial and in-frame only. The table has 150,000 to 200,000 clones, 75% to 85% seen once. This receptor was taken from a male donor in good health and CMV-seropositive. Sequencing was done on a sample of PBMCs. The chain employs TRBV7-9 and TRBJ2-1; 7 bases align to TRBD2. CDR3 nucleotides: TGTGCCAGCAGCTTAGAGGGACTACATGAGTACAATGAGCAGTTCTTC. It yields the protein CASSLEGLHEYNEQFF.